A selection of T cell receptor beta chains follows, all from one sample in a study of tumor and adjacent non-tumor tissue in lung cancer. TCRdb analysed the multiplex PCR reads with MiXCR anew, one entry per CDR3 protein. This sample has 40,000 to 45,000 distinct CDR3 sequences, with approximately 57% found just once. Sequences were obtained from distant non-tumor lung tissue. These receptors originate from a man in his forties or fifties with non-small cell lung cancer. The CDR3 runs from the conserved cysteine through the conserved F or W. Clone size is stated in some rows and not others, as once, few, many or a class when expanded.

v_gene	j_gene	abundance	CDR3aa
TRBV28	TRBJ2-7	.	CASGTGTGVFVQYF
TRBV6-1	TRBJ2-1	.	CASSEGADPAYNEQSF
TRBV4-2	TRBJ2-1	.	CASSQDLRGRVDNEQFF
TRBV29-1	TRBJ1-1	.	CSVGTEALRDTETFF
TRBV5-1	TRBJ2-1	.	CASSMGQKYNEQFF
TRBV5-8	TRBJ2-7	.	CACSFLVSYEQYF
TRBV4-2	TRBJ1-3	large	CASSQDGNTIYF
TRBV7-9	TRBJ1-5	.	CASTLRSQTGTDKYQPQHF
TRBV20-1	TRBJ2-1	many	CSAGGLTSGGLNNEQFF
TRBV11-2	TRBJ1-2	.	CASNQGGNGYTF
TRBV29-1	TRBJ2-1	.	CNVELSGSSYNEQSF
TRBV6-1	TRBJ2-4	.	CTSSSRGTKNIQYF
TRBV5-5	TRBJ2-5	.	CASSPGQGTQETLYF
TRBV5-1	TRBJ1-6	.	CASSLRQAVDTPLHF
TRBV11-3	TRBJ2-1	once	CVSSSGQGTYNGQFF
TRBV7-8	TRBJ1-5	.	CSSNLAGRVGLQPQHF
TRBV10-3	TRBJ1-5	.	CTISDGTQPQHF
TRBV15	TRBJ2-7	.	CAASTSDRTYEQYF
TRBV20-1	TRBJ2-5	.	CSARGYSGQETQYF
TRBV4-2	TRBJ2-2	.	CASSQGGLAGANTGELLF
TRBV28	TRBJ2-7	.	CASTKQGPYEQYF
TRBV11-1	TRBJ2-6	.	CASSEDMGLSSGANVLTF
TRBV10-3	TRBJ1-1	many	CAISAGAAYEAFF
TRBV5-4	TRBJ2-7	.	CASSFGGLVGDVHEQHF
TRBV7-8	.	.	CASNSEIIQPQYF
TRBV10-3	TRBJ2-5	.	CAISYPQGGRGTQYF
TRBV6-6	TRBJ1-1	many	CASSYSGQQGTEAFF
TRBV29-1	TRBJ1-2	.	CSVYRGTNYGYTF
TRBV6-1	TRBJ2-7	.	CASGGQGTIKQYF
TRBV29-1	TRBJ2-7	.	CSALGTVSYEQYF
TRBV6-6	TRBJ1-5	many	CASSFDRAQGQPQHF
TRBV20-1	TRBJ1-6	few	CSAVSRSYNSPLHF
TRBV28	TRBJ2-7	.	CATAVGRGGAGGRRYEQYF
TRBV6-1	TRBJ2-7	many	CASSEAGQGARYEQYF
TRBV30	TRBJ2-1	many	CAWSTGTAYNEQFF
TRBV11-2	TRBJ1-2	.	CASSIFRDGFYGYTF
TRBV11-2	TRBJ2-2	few	CASSFQPTGELFF
TRBV12-3/TRBV12-4	TRBJ1-1	many	CASKEQASFAFF
TRBV29-1	TRBJ2-5	.	CSASIQDGETQYF
TRBV24-1	TRBJ2-2	medium-sized	CATSGLPLYTGELFF
TRBV13	TRBJ2-3	.	CASSRIITDTQYF
TRBV29-1	TRBJ2-1	many	CSVQGPGGTNEQFF
TRBV15	TRBJ2-1	.	CATSRAHASSPYNEQFF
TRBV5-1	TRBJ2-7	many	CASSFGRASEQYF
TRBV6-5	TRBJ2-3	.	CARSLTDTDAQYF
TRBV6-5	TRBJ2-7	.	CASSYSAGTGTGGHEQYF
TRBV11-2	TRBJ1-1	many	CASSLPYDKPNTEAFF
TRBV7-9	TRBJ2-5	many	CASSRTPRGETQYF
TRBV7-8	TRBJ2-7	many	CASSPTGLGDEQYF
TRBV7-9	TRBJ1-1	.	CASSLVEEGGTEAFF